This T cell receptor (beta chain) was identified in a study of blood T cell repertoires in COVID-19. The CDR3 contains 14 residues. Germline CDR1 and CDR2: MNHEY and SMNVEV (reference sequence). With V trimmed by 8 bases and J by 8 bases, 6 bases remained unmatched. Clones were read by immunoSEQ multiplex PCR, and TCRdb kept only the in-frame ones, dropping some. This sample has roughly 500,000 clones, with 89% found just once. J is TRBJ2-1 and V is TRBV27; 13 bases fit TRBD2. Sequencing used peripheral blood. This receptor was identified in a man between 18 and 35 years old with COVID-19, enrolled during active disease. The CDR3 here is CASAGLAGFHEQFF. CDR3 nucleotide sequence: TGTGCCAGCGCGGGACTAGCGGGGTTCCATGAGCAGTTCTTC.